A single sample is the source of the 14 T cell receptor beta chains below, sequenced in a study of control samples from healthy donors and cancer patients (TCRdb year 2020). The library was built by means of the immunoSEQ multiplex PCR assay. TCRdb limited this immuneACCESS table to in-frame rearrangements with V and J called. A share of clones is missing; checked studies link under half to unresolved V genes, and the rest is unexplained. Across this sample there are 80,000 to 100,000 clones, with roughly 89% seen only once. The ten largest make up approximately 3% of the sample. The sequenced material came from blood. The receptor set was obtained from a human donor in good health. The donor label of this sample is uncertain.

CDR3 protein: CATSDRGYEQYF. The CDR3 DNA follows: TGTGCCACCAGTGACAGGGGGTACGAGCAGTACTTC. The rearrangement uses TRBV24-1 and TRBJ2-7; 7 nucleotides agree with TRBD1. The CDR3 covers 12 residues. After removal of 4 bases from V and 4 bases from J, the junction contained 0 bases not matched to a gene. Per germline, CDR1 KGHDR and CDR2 SFDVKD.

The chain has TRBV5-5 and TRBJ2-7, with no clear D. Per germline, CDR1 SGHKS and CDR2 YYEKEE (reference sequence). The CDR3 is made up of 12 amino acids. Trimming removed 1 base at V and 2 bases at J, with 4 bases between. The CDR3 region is CASSLSTYEQYF. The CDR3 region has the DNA TGTGCCAGCAGCTTGAGTACCTACGAGCAGTACTTC.

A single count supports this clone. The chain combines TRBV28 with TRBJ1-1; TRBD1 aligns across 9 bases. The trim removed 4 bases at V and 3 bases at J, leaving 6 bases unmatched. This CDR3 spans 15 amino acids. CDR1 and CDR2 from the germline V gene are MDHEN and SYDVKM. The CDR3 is CASSSQGAGDTEAFF. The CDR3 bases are TGTGCCAGCAGTTCACAGGGGGCAGGGGACACTGAAGCTTTCTTT. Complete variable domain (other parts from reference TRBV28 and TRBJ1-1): DVKVTQSSRYLVKRTGEKVFLECVQDMDHENMFWYRQDPGLGLRLIYFSYDVKMKEKGDIPEGYSVSREKKERFSLILESASTNQTSMYLCASSSQGAGDTEAFFGQGTRLTVV.

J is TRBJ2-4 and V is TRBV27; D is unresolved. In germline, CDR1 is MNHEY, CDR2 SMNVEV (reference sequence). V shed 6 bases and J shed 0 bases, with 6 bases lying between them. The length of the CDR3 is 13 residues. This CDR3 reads CASSSLAKNIQYF. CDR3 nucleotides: TGTGCCAGCAGCTCCCTAGCCAAAAACATTCAGTACTTC.

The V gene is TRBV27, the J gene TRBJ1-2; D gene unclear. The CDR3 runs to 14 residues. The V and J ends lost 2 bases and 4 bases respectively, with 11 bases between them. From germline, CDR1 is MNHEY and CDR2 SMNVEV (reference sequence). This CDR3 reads CASSLRRSSYGYTF. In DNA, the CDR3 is TGTGCCAGCAGTTTACGACGGTCTTCCTATGGCTACACCTTC.

The CDR3 coding sequence is TGTGCCAGCAGTTTGGGGCAGGGAGATTCACCCCTCCACTTT. Translating gives CASSLGQGDSPLHF. V usage is TRBV6-2 or TRBV6-3 and J usage is TRBJ1-6, with D perhaps matching TRBD1 (5 bases). The CDR3 sequence is 14 residues long. Germline CDR1 MNHEY, CDR2 SVGEGT. The V gene lost 4 bases and the J gene lost 8 bases, with 12 bases spanning the gap.

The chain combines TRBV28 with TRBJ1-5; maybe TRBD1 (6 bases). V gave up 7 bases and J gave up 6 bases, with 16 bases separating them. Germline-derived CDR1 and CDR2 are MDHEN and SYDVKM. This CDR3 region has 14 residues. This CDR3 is CASTPGQGSQPQHF. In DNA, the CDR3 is TGTGCCAGCACCCCGGGACAAGGTAGTCAGCCCCAGCATTTT.

CDR3 loop: CASALAGGTGELFF. As DNA, the CDR3 is TGTGCCAGCGCCCTAGCGGGGGGCACCGGGGAGCTGTTTTTT. The chain carries TRBV19 and TRBJ2-2; TRBD2 agrees at 11 bases. Germline CDR1 reads LNHDA; CDR2 reads SQIVND (reference sequence). The CDR3 is 14 residues long. V lost 9 bases to trimming and J lost 4 bases; unmatched junction nucleotides: 4.

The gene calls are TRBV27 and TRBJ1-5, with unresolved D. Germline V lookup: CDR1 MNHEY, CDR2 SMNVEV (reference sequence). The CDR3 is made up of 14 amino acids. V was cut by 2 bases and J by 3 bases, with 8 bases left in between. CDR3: CASSLEGNNQPQHF. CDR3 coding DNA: TGTGCCAGCAGTTTAGAAGGGAACAATCAGCCCCAGCATTTT.

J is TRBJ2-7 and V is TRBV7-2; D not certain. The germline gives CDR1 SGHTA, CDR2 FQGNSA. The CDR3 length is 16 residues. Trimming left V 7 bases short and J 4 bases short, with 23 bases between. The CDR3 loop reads CASMLGRSTLTYEQYF. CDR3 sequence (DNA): TGTGCCAGCATGTTAGGACGCTCCACCTTAACTTACGAGCAGTACTTC.

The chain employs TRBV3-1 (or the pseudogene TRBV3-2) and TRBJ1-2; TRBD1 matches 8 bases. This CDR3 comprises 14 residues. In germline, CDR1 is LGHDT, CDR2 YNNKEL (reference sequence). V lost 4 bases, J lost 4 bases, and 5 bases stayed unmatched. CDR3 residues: CASSPGQAVYGYTF. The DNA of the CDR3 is TGTGCCAGCAGCCCGGGACAGGCCGTCTATGGCTACACCTTC.

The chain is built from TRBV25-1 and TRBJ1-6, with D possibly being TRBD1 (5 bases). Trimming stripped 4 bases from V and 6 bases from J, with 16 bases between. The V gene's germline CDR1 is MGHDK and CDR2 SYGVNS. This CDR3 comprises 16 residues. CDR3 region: CASSGPGATGNSPLHF. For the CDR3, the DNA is TGTGCCAGCAGTGGTCCTGGGGCGACGGGTAATTCACCCCTCCACTTT.

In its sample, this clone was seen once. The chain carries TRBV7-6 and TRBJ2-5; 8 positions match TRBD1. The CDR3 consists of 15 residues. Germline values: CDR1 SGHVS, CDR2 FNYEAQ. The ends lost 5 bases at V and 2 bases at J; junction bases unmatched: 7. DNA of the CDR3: TGTGCCAGCAGCGCCCAGGGGGCTCCACAAGAGACCCAGTACTTC. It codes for CASSAQGAPQETQYF.

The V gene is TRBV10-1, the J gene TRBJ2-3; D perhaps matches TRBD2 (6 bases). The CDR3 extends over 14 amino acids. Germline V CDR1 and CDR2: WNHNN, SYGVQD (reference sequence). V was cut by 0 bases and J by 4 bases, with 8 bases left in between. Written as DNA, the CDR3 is TGCGCCAGCAGTGAGTCGGGGGGATCAGATACGCAGTATTTT. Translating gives CASSESGGSDTQYF.